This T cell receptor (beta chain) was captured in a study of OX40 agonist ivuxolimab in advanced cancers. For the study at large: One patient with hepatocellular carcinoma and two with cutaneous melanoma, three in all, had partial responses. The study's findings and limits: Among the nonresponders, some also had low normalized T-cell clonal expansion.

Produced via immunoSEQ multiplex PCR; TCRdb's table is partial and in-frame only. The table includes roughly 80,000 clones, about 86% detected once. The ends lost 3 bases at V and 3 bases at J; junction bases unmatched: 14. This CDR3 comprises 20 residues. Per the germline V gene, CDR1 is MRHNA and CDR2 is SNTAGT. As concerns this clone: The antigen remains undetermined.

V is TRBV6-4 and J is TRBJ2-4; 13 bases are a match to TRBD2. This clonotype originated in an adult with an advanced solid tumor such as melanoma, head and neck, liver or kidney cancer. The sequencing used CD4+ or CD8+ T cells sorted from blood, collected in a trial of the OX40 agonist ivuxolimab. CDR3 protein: CASSEEGTSGIPIIKNIQYF. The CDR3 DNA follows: TGTGCCAGCAGTGAGGAGGGGACTAGCGGGATTCCCATAATCAAAAACATTCAGTACTTC.